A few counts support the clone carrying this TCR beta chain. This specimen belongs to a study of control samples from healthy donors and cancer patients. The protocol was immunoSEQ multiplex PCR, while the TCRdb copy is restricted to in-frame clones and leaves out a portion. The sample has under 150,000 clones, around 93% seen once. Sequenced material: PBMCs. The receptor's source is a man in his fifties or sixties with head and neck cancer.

The CDR3 is CASSYRGRIFF. The CDR3 coding sequence is TGTGCCAGCAGTTACAGGGGTCGGATTTTCTTC. The rearrangement uses TRBV6-5 and TRBJ2-1; a weak D match, TRBD1 (5 bases). Germline V CDR1 and CDR2: MNHEY, SVGAGI. The CDR3 is made up of 11 amino acids. V was pared by 2 bases and J by 16 bases, with 12 bases between.